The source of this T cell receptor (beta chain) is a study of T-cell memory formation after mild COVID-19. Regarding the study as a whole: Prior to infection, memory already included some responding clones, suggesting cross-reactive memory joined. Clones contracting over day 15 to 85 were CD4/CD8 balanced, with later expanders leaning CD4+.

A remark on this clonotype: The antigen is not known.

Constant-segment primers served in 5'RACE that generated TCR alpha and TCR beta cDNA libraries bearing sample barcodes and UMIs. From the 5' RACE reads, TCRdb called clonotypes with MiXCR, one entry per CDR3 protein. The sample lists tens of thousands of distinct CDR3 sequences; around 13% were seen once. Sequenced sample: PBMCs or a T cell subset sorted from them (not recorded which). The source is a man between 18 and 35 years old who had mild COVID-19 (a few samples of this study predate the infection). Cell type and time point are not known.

The DNA of the CDR3 is TGTGCCAGCAGCCAGTTGGGACAGGGGAAGTTTGAAGCTTTCTTT. Translated, it gives CASSQLGQGKFEAFF. The chain links TRBV7-9 to TRBJ1-1, with 10 bases identical to TRBD1. The trim removed 5 bases at V and 7 bases at J, leaving 10 bases unmatched. The CDR3 contains 15 residues. Germline assignment: CDR1 SEHNR and CDR2 FQNEAQ (reference sequence).